Below are 16 T cell receptor beta chains sequenced from a single sample in a study of blood T cell repertoires in COVID-19. Clones were sequenced by immunoSEQ multiplex PCR, and TCRdb holds only the in-frame ones, with some missing. Here the sample spans around 30,000 clones, nearly 90% being singletons. The sample consisted of peripheral blood. These receptors were taken from a human donor in a cohort sampled during active COVID-19.

The chain recombines TRBV7-2 with TRBJ1-2; D is uncertain. There are 16 residues in the CDR3. The germline V and J ends were trimmed by 3 bases and 1 base, with 15 bases remaining between them. Germline CDR1 reads SGHTA; CDR2 reads FQGNSA. Here the CDR3 reads CASSFNDGLINYGYTF. CDR3 DNA sequence: TGTGCCAGCAGCTTTAATGACGGACTCATTAACTATGGCTACACCTTC.

V is TRBV5-5 and J is TRBJ1-4, with 9 bases lining up with TRBD1. The junction had 10 bases not matched to a gene; V was cut back by 3 bases and J by 4 bases. This CDR3 is built from 17 residues. The germline CDR1 and CDR2 sequences are SGHKS and YYEKEE (reference sequence). Here the CDR3 reads CASSSEQGAIGNEKLFF. The CDR3 DNA sequence: TGTGCCAGCAGCTCCGAACAGGGGGCTATTGGTAATGAAAAACTGTTTTTT. Together with reference TRBV5-5 and TRBJ1-4, the CDR3 gives the full variable domain: DAGVTQSPTHLIKTRGQQVTLRCSPISGHKSVSWYQQVLGQGPQFIFQYYEKEERGRGNFPDRFSARQFPNYSSELNVNALLLGDSALYLCASSSEQGAIGNEKLFFGSGTQLSVL.

The rearrangement joins TRBV12-3 or TRBV12-4 to TRBJ2-7; 8 nucleotides align to TRBD2. The CDR3 contains 13 residues. The ends lost 6 bases at V and 5 bases at J; junction bases unmatched: 6. This CDR3 reads CASRASGGDEQYF. CDR3 bases: TGTGCCAGCAGGGCCAGCGGGGGAGACGAGCAGTACTTC.

J is TRBJ1-1 and V is TRBV4-1, with a tentative D call TRBD1 (5 bases). Deletions cut 4 bases from V and 4 bases from J, with 10 bases between. Per the germline V gene, CDR1 is MGHRA and CDR2 is YSYEKL. This CDR3 comprises 13 residues. CDR3 loop: CASSPGRGTEAFF. The CDR3 DNA follows: TGCGCCAGCAGCCCCGGGAGGGGCACTGAAGCTTTCTTT.

The chain combines TRBV6-2 or TRBV6-3 with TRBJ2-7; no firm D call. Trimming pared 0 bases from V and 6 bases from J, leaving 18 bases between. The germline gives CDR1 MNHEY, CDR2 SVGEGT. The CDR3 length is 16 residues. CDR3 sequence: CASSYSSWLKAAEQYF. For the CDR3, the DNA is TGTGCCAGCAGTTACTCGAGTTGGCTTAAGGCGGCCGAGCAGTACTTC.

Here the CDR3 DNA reads TGTGCCAGCAGCATACCGGGACTAGCGCGCAATGAGCAGTTCTTC. Translating gives CASSIPGLARNEQFF. The chain carries TRBV7-9 and TRBJ2-1; TRBD2 agrees at 10 bases. Per the germline V gene, CDR1 is SEHNR and CDR2 is FQNEAQ (reference sequence). CDR3 length equals 15 residues. Germline trimming cut 5 bases from V and 6 bases from J; bases unmatched to any gene: 7.

V is TRBV7-3 and J is TRBJ1-2; 7 nucleotides line up with TRBD1. This CDR3 has 16 amino acids. The germline V gene encodes CDR1 SGHTA and CDR2 FQGTGA. V lost 3 bases to trimming and J lost 4 bases; unmatched junction nucleotides: 11. This CDR3 reads CASSFSRGLIIYGYTF. In DNA, the CDR3 is TGTGCCAGCAGCTTTAGCAGGGGGTTAATTATCTATGGCTACACCTTC.

V gene TRBV5-1 combines with J gene TRBJ2-7; tentative D call: TRBD2 (5 bases). The CDR3 covers 15 residues. In germline, CDR1 is SGHRS, CDR2 YFSETQ. The V gene lost 0 bases and the J gene lost 1 base, with 11 bases spanning the gap. CDR3 in DNA: TGCGCCAGCAGCTTGGCCTCCGAGGGTTCCTACGAGCAGTACTTC. As protein: CASSLASEGSYEQYF.

There are a few counts of this clone. The chain uses TRBV28 and TRBJ1-5; 11 nucleotides line up with TRBD1. V trimming: 6 bases; J trimming: 5 bases; junction bases outside the gene matches: 3. This CDR3 comprises 14 residues. The germline gives CDR1 MDHEN, CDR2 SYDVKM. CDR3 DNA: TGTGCCAGCAGAAGGACAGGGGGCTATCAGCCCCAGCATTTT. This encodes CASRRTGGYQPQHF.

The chain has TRBV28 and TRBJ1-2; 12 nucleotides align to TRBD1. After removal of 8 bases from V and 3 bases from J, the junction contained 16 bases not matched to a gene. The CDR3 length is 18 residues. The germline V gene encodes CDR1 MDHEN and CDR2 SYDVKM. This chain's CDR3 is CASHVRDRGRRLDYGYTF. CDR3 nucleotide sequence: TGTGCCAGCCATGTCCGGGACAGGGGGCGTCGGTTAGACTATGGCTACACCTTC.

This clone was found once. The rearrangement links TRBV7-2 to TRBJ2-3; 8 bases align to TRBD2. Germline V gene sequence: CDR1 SGHTA, CDR2 FQGNSA. The V and J ends lost 4 bases and 7 bases, in that order; junction bases with no gene match: 7. The CDR3 is made up of 14 amino acids. CDR3 sequence: CASSSTSGTYTQYF. The CDR3 DNA is TGTGCCAGCAGCTCCACTAGCGGCACGTATACGCAGTATTTT.

V gene TRBV9 combines with J gene TRBJ2-7, with D maybe TRBD2 (5 bases). The V and J ends lost 4 bases and 2 bases respectively, with 19 bases between them. This CDR3 is 16 amino acids long. CDR1 and CDR2 (germline): SGDLS, YYNGEE. The CDR3 protein is CASSPTGRTLPYEQYF. Here the CDR3 DNA reads TGTGCCAGCAGCCCAACGGGGAGAACACTCCCCTACGAGCAGTACTTC.

This clone was detected once. This chain connects TRBV5-8 to TRBJ2-1; 8 bases line up with TRBD2. The CDR3 is 15 residues long. Trimming at V came to 2 bases and at J to 5 bases, leaving 6 bases not matched to a gene. In germline, CDR1 is SGHTS, CDR2 YDEGEE. The CDR3 sequence is CASSLTGGGNNEQFF. For the CDR3, the DNA is TGTGCCAGCAGCTTAACCGGGGGGGGTAACAATGAGCAGTTCTTC.

The chain carries TRBV6-2 or TRBV6-3 and TRBJ2-6, with 13 bases aligning to TRBD2. J was trimmed by 2 bases and V by 5 bases; bases with no gene match: 3. There are 17 residues in the CDR3. Germline V lookup: CDR1 MNHEY, CDR2 SVGEGT. CDR3 in amino acids: CASSDGTSGTGANVLTF. The CDR3 bases are TGTGCCAGCAGTGACGGGACTAGCGGGACTGGGGCCAACGTCCTGACTTTC.

The J gene is TRBJ2-1, the V gene TRBV4-1, with 14 bases aligning to TRBD2. V gave up 4 bases and J gave up 7 bases; unmatched junction bases: 6. This CDR3 region has 16 residues. CDR1 and CDR2 (germline): MGHRA, YSYEKL. The DNA for the CDR3 is TGCGCCAGCAGCCGACTAGCGGGGGGGCCGGGGAATGAGCAGTTCTTC. Amino acid sequence: CASSRLAGGPGNEQFF.

The chain carries TRBV5-4 and TRBJ2-1; 9 positions match TRBD2. This CDR3 region has 15 residues. Germline CDR1 and CDR2: SGHNT and YYREEE (reference sequence). After removal of 4 bases from V and 7 bases from J, the junction contained 9 bases not matched to a gene. CDR3 residues: CASSLSGGPENEQFF. CDR3 bases: TGTGCCAGCAGCCTAAGCGGGGGGCCAGAAAATGAGCAGTTCTTC.